A selection of T cell receptor beta chains follows, all from one sample in a study of blood T cell repertoires in COVID-19. Sequencing used immunoSEQ multiplex PCR; TCRdb keeps in-frame clones, though not all of them. This table has about 300,000 clones, around nine tenths appearing once. Material for sequencing was peripheral blood. The receptors shown here come from a man between 65 and 80 years old with acute or convalescent COVID-19. The CDR3 runs from the conserved cysteine through the conserved F or W. A D gene is named only where the DNA matches it firmly. Not every row has a clone size; where given, it reads once, few, many or a size class.

TGCGCCAGCAGCCGGGGGCAGGGAAGGTATCAAGAGACCCAGTACTTC | CASSRGQGRYQETQYF | TRBV4-1 | . | 16 | . | TRBJ2-5
TGTGCCAGCAGCCCCCGGGGTAGCGGGGGGATCACAGATACGCAGTATTTT | CASSPRGSGGITDTQYF | TRBV9 | TRBD2 | 17 | . | TRBJ2-3
TGTGCCAGTCGAGAGCAGGGCCGGCTTAACTATGGCTACACCTTC | CASREQGRLNYGYTF | TRBV19 | . | 15 | . | TRBJ1-2
TGTGCCAGCAGGACTTTAAGCCCAAACACTGAAGCTTTCTTT | CASRTLSPNTEAFF | TRBV3-1/TRBV3-2 | . | 14 | . | TRBJ1-1
TGTGCCAGCAGTGAAGATGGAGGGGTGGCCCAAGAGACCCAGTACTTC | CASSEDGGVAQETQYF | TRBV6-1 | . | 16 | few | TRBJ2-5
TGCGCCAGCAGCCAAGGATCTGGGCAGTCGATAAATTCACCCCTCCACTTT | CASSQGSGQSINSPLHF | TRBV4-3 | . | 17 | few | TRBJ1-6
TGTGCCAGCAGTAGGGGCTACAATCAGCCCCAGCATTTT | CASSRGYNQPQHF | TRBV28 | . | 13 | . | TRBJ1-5
TGTGCCAGCAGCAAAGGGTTAGGGACAGGGGATGGCTACACCTTC | CASSKGLGTGDGYTF | TRBV21-1 | . | 15 | few | TRBJ1-2
TGTGCCACTGGGGCAGGCTATGGCTACACCTTC | CATGAGYGYTF | TRBV19 | . | 11 | once | TRBJ1-2
TGTGCCAGCAGCTTCGGGTGGACAGGGGAGAACACTGAAGCTTTCTTT | CASSFGWTGENTEAFF | TRBV5-6 | TRBD1 | 16 | . | TRBJ1-1
TGTGCCAGCAGCGGTCGGGGTGGAGAAGAAAAACTGTTTTTT | CASSGRGGEEKLFF | TRBV2 | . | 14 | . | TRBJ1-4
TGTGCCAGCAGCGCGGGGGCAGGGGATTTTAACTATGGCTACACCTTC | CASSAGAGDFNYGYTF | TRBV13 | . | 16 | few | TRBJ1-2
TGTGCCAGCAGTGGGCACGGGACACAGAATGAAAAACTGTTTTTT | CASSGHGTQNEKLFF | TRBV9 | . | 15 | . | TRBJ1-4
TGTGCCATCAGTAACCGACAGGGTGATATCGGTGAGCAGTTCTTC | CAISNRQGDIGEQFF | TRBV10-3 | TRBD1 | 15 | . | TRBJ2-1
TGTGCCAGCAGCCCCAGGGGGAACTATGGCTACACCTTC | CASSPRGNYGYTF | TRBV6-5 | TRBD1 | 13 | . | TRBJ1-2
TGTGCCAGCAGCACTGGGAGCATCGAGACCCAGTACTTC | CASSTGSIETQYF | TRBV21-1 | . | 13 | . | TRBJ2-5
TGTGCCAGCAGCCAGTACAGGGGCTCCTCCTACAATGAGCAGTTCTTC | CASSQYRGSSYNEQFF | TRBV7-9 | TRBD1 | 16 | . | TRBJ2-1
TGTGCCAGCAGTTCCCCACTCAGGGAATCAGCTTTCTTT | CASSSPLRESAFF | TRBV6-5 | . | 13 | . | TRBJ1-1
TGCGCCAGCAGCCAGGGCAGAACCTACGAGCAGTACTTC | CASSQGRTYEQYF | TRBV4-3 | . | 13 | . | TRBJ2-7
TGTGCCAGTACCTCCACGCGGGGGAAAGGCTCCTATAATTCACCCCTCCACTTT | CASTSTRGKGSYNSPLHF | TRBV19 | . | 18 | few | TRBJ1-6
TGTGCCATCAGTGAGTTTAGCCCCTTAGAGCAGTACTTC | CAISEFSPLEQYF | TRBV10-3 | . | 13 | few | TRBJ2-7
TGTGCCAGCAGCGTATTTCCAGGGGCCGGTCAGCCCCAGCATTTT | CASSVFPGAGQPQHF | TRBV9 | . | 15 | . | TRBJ1-5
TGTGCCAGCACTAACGGCGGGGCCGGCAATCAGCCCCAGCATTTT | CASTNGGAGNQPQHF | TRBV5-8 | . | 15 | . | TRBJ1-5
TGCGCCAGCAGCTCCGGACCCTCAAGGGGCAATGAGCAGTTCTTC | CASSSGPSRGNEQFF | TRBV5-1 | . | 15 | . | TRBJ2-1
TGTGCCAGAAGCTGTCCAGGGAAGAATTCACCCCTCCACTTT | CARSCPGKNSPLHF | TRBV5-3 | . | 14 | . | TRBJ1-6
TGTGCCAGCACCATGGGTGGCGGGGGGGCGTACGAGCAGTACTTC | CASTMGGGGAYEQYF | TRBV28 | TRBD2 | 15 | . | TRBJ2-7
TGTGCCACCAGTGATGAGACAGGGAATCCCTACGAGCAGTACTTC | CATSDETGNPYEQYF | TRBV24-1 | TRBD1 | 15 | . | TRBJ2-7
TGTGCCAGTACGGCGAGACAGGGGATTGGATACGAGCAGTACTTC | CASTARQGIGYEQYF | TRBV19 | TRBD1 | 15 | . | TRBJ2-7
TGTGCCAGCCGAAGGGACTTCAATTCACCCCTCCACTTT | CASRRDFNSPLHF | TRBV28 | . | 13 | . | TRBJ1-6